This T cell receptor beta chain was documented in a study of shared clonotypes between healthy human individuals (TCRdb year 2020). Describing the broader study: The cohort comprised a couple of women and three men aged 18 to 49 years. Per donor, three plates each were used for CD4 naive and CD4 memory, two for CD8 naive, and one for CD8 memory. Blood TCR repertoires of a handful of healthy adults were deeply sequenced to estimate repertoire size and the extent of clonotype sharing between individuals. To increase sequencing depth and limit assay-specific biases, TCR repertoire library preparation and sequencing were carried out by different laboratories using diverse techniques. Per donor, leukapheresis produced somewhere between about 0.85 and 9.5 billion PBMCs.

The donors were healthy, HIV-negative adults with no recently reported acute infections or vaccinations. Every donor was a Caucasian adult living in Nashville, Tennessee, USA. Magnetic negative selection was used to enrich CD4+ T cells, after which naive cells were positively selected on CD45RA and the negative fraction became the memory subset. Blood was collected by leukapheresis, and PBMCs were isolated by Ficoll-Histopaque density gradient centrifugation and then cryopreserved in liquid nitrogen vapor phase. Analytical flow cytometry was used to check the purity and quantity of each magnetically sorted T cell population. Each sorted fraction had its genomic DNA isolated and then quantified by UV absorbance on a Nanodrop 2000c. TCR CDR3 regions were amplified from genomic DNA by multiplex PCR using the deep immunoSEQ assay. Genomic DNA extracted from each cell subset was distributed evenly over all wells of several immunoSEQ 96-well plates, and each plate served as one replicate. For sorted subsets, each replicate PCR was loaded with 150 to 250 ng genomic DNA, equivalent to about 30,000 T cell genomes. The purified libraries were quantified using a Qubit 3.0 fluorometer, sized with a Bioanalyzer 2100, and then quantified again using the KAPA Library Quantification kit. Every immunoSEQ 96-well plate was sequenced on a dedicated single-read 150-cycle Illumina NextSeq 550 flow cell. The authors' analysis ran thus. Because the immunoSEQ output included only junctional sequences and no quality scores, the filtering could not be the same as the filtering used for full-length reads. Sequences were annotated with PyIR, a Python wrapper for IgBLAST v1.9, using IMGT germline references to assign V/J genes and CDR3. Reads with weak V/J assignments (E-value above 1e-6), missing CDR3, stop codons, out-of-frame junctions, or ambiguous translated residues were removed. V3J clonotypes were defined as sequences sharing an identical inferred V gene, J gene, and CDR3 amino acid sequence. To compute the percentage overlap between repertoires, the number of shared unique clonotypes was divided by the size of the smaller repertoire. Repertoire richness was assessed with RTK rarefaction, the Chao1 estimator, and Recon v2.1 estimates of unobserved clonotypes. OLGA was used to compute generation probabilities for all TCRbeta clonotypes that the gDNA method yielded from four donors. Not all clones reach the TCRdb copy of this immuneACCESS table, which keeps in-frame sequences only. Checked studies attribute under half of the gap to unresolved V genes and leave the rest unexplained. V, J and clone size derive from that table, while D and trimming were established from the DNA sequence. Present in this sample are under 1,900,000 clones, less than 99% of which were seen just once. Roughly 0.35% of the sample is in the top ten clones.

What the study reported, not specific to this receptor: The small number of donors limited the genetic and exposure-history diversity represented. Clonotypes shared by all four sorted-subset donors showed higher generation probabilities than non-shared clonotypes. Larger estimated clonotype richness was generally found for naive subsets than for memory subsets. Incomplete sequencing was indicated by rarefaction of sorted-subset datasets, despite the large sequencing depth. When a handful of donors were compared, the shared fraction of clonotypes was roughly 4.8% for naive CD4, around 4% for naive CD8, 2% to 2.5% for memory CD4, and approximately 0.4% for memory CD8. Pairwise subsampling led to the expectation that sequencing depth would affect the degree of clonotype sharing among donors. Sampling was limited to blood, and TCR repertoires in tissue likely differ from TCR repertoires in blood.

On this clone itself: What antigen it recognizes has not been identified. No much larger clonotype is one base removed from it; base qualities were not supplied.

V is cut back by 4 bases and J by 10 bases, with 8 bases in the junction unmatched. The CDR3 runs 15 residues from the cysteine to the phenylalanine. Only the CDR3 DNA stays, 45 bases, in frame from base 1. The germline V gene sets CDR1 to SGHRS and CDR2 to YFSETQ. The sample comprised naive CD4+ T cells sorted from blood. The sample's cell subset or site, from its label and the paper: CD45RA+ positively selected. The receptor was isolated from a man aged 25-45 years in good health. The chain joins TRBV5-1 to TRBJ2-1; 13 central nucleotides agree with TRBD2. The CDR3 has the sequence CASSHGLAGVREQFF. The bases read TGCGCCAGCAGCCACGGACTAGCGGGAGTCCGGGAGCAGTTCTTC.